Sequencing of this T cell receptor (beta chain) was carried out in a study of T cells expressing NK-cell markers. Study in general: The authors derived TCR beta repertoires from sorted CD3+CD56+NKG2C+, CD3+CD56+NKG2C- and CD3+CD56-NKG2C+ T cells. Out of eight donors sequenced, seven tested HCMV-seropositive and the remaining one seronegative.

Overall study findings and caveats: Certain NKG2C+ T cell clones were expanded, and their HCMV specificity remained unclear.

Germline V gives CDR1 ENHRY, CDR2 SYGVKD. This CDR3 region has 14 residues. With the 5' RACE reads reprocessed, TCRdb shows one record per CDR3 protein and no DNA. This sample's clone table lists about 260,000 distinct CDR3 sequences. As for this clonotype: What it recognizes is unknown.

V gene TRBV10-3 combines with J gene TRBJ1-5; the D call from TCRdb, TRBD1, cannot be confirmed without DNA. Material for sequencing was blood T cells: a sorted CD56 or NKG2C T cell subset, CD4+ or CD8+ T cells, or bulk PBMC T cells (not recorded which). This TCR was sampled from a man younger than 35 in good health. CDR3 residues: CAISVDGGNQPQHF.